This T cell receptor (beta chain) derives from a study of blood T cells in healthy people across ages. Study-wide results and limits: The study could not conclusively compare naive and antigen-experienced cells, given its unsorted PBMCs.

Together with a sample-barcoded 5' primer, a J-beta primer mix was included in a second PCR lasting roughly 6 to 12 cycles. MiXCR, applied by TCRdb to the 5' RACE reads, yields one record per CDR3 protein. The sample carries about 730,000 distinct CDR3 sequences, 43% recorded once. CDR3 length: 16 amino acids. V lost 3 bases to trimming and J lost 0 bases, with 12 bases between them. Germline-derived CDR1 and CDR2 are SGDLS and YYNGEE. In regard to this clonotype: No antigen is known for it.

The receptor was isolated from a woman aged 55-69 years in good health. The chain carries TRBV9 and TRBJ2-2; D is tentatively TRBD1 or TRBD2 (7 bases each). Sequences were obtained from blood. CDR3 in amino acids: CASSDSGGANTGELFF. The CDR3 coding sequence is TGTGCCAGCAGCGATTCAGGGGGGGCGAACACCGGGGAGCTGTTTTTT.